What follows are 6 T cell receptor beta chains derived from one specimen sequenced in a study of long-term antiretroviral therapy in people with HIV. Sequencing relied on immunoSEQ assay v3.0, run at survey level. Profiled with immunoSEQ multiplex PCR; TCRdb holds only in-frame clones, not every one. The sample yields 35,000 or so clones, roughly 80% seen once. The starting material was unsorted PBMCs, obtained 2 years after starting antiretroviral therapy. The source is a woman aged 50 to 60 with HIV.

This clone came up a few times. This CDR3 reads CASSPIVEDNEQFF. The CDR3 region has the DNA TGTGCCAGCTCACCTATAGTGGAGGACAATGAGCAGTTCTTC. The rearrangement joins TRBV18 to TRBJ2-1; the D gene is possibly TRBD2 (5 bases). The CDR3 length is 14 residues. Trimming removed 3 bases at V and 5 bases at J, with 11 bases between. CDR1 is KGHSH, CDR2 LQKENI, per germline.

This chain uses TRBV7-2 with TRBJ2-4, with D perhaps TRBD2 (7 bases). There are 15 residues in the CDR3. Germline loops: CDR1 SGHTA, CDR2 FQGNSA. V dropped 5 bases and J dropped 3 bases, with 14 bases sitting between them. CDR3 in amino acids: CASSLGGEGKNIQYF. The CDR3 DNA reads as TGTGCCAGCAGCCTAGGGGGGGAGGGCAAAAACATTCAGTACTTC.

This chain joins TRBV5-1 and TRBJ2-3; no clear D. CDR1 SGHRS and CDR2 YFSETQ come from the germline V gene. Deletions cut 6 bases from V and 6 bases from J, with 14 bases between. The CDR3 consists of 13 residues. The CDR3 protein is CASNSGPVDTQYF. CDR3 coding DNA: TGCGCCAGCAACTCTGGACCCGTCGATACGCAGTATTTT.

J is TRBJ2-3 and V is TRBV12-5; D tentatively fits TRBD1 or TRBD2 (6 bases each). The CDR3 consists of 17 residues. In germline, CDR1 is LGHNT, CDR2 FRNRAP. V dropped 0 bases and J dropped 5 bases, with 18 bases sitting between them. The CDR3 region has the DNA TGTGCTAGTGGTTTGGTAGCGGGCAGGGGAGCAGGAGATACGCAGTATTTT. Protein sequence: CASGLVAGRGAGDTQYF.

The rearrangement joins TRBV19 to TRBJ1-5, with 7 bases that match TRBD1. The J segment lost 6 bases and the V segment lost 1 base, leaving 3 bases of the junction unmatched. Germline CDR1 LNHDA, CDR2 SQIVND (reference sequence). The CDR3 contains 14 residues. This CDR3 reads CASSIVTGPQPQHF. For the CDR3, the DNA is TGTGCCAGTAGTATAGTGACAGGGCCTCAGCCCCAGCATTTT.

The chain couples TRBV5-6 to TRBJ1-2; no clear D. Germline V CDR1 and CDR2: SGHDT, YYEEEE. The CDR3 has 12 residues. Trimming pared 4 bases from V and 7 bases from J, leaving 11 bases between. Written as DNA, the CDR3 is TGTGCCAGCAGCCCCAATCCCGGTGGCTACACCTTC. The encoded protein is CASSPNPGGYTF. Based on the CDR3 plus reference TRBV5-6 and TRBJ1-2, the full variable domain is DAGVTQSPTHLIKTRGQQVTLRCSPKSGHDTVSWYQQALGQGPQFIFQYYEEEERQRGNFPDRFSGHQFPNYSSELNVNALLLGDSALYLCASSPNPGGYTFGSGTRLTVV.